The 18 T cell receptor beta chains given below trace back to one sample, sequenced in a study of T cells in Graves' hyperthyroidism and ophthalmopathy. TCR beta CDR3 sequences were amplified from RNA transcripts. A first-round RT-PCR of the TCR CDR3 used the HTBI primer set. TCRdb recomputed calls from the multiplex PCR reads with MiXCR, one row per CDR3 protein. Of 500,000 to 750,000 distinct CDR3 sequences in the sample, under 60% were seen once. Material: peripheral blood or thyroid tissue (not recorded which). The receptors were gathered from a young woman with Graves' hyperthyroidism.

The CDR3 sequence is CATSDFGSSYNEQFF. CDR3 sequence (DNA): TGTGCCACCAGTGATTTTGGAAGCTCCTACAATGAGCAGTTCTTC. The chain employs TRBV24-1 and TRBJ2-1; D ambiguous. CDR3 length: 15 amino acids. Germline loops: CDR1 KGHDR, CDR2 SFDVKD. V lost 1 base and J lost 0, with 6 bases in between.

V and J are TRBV5-1 and TRBJ2-7, with D possibly being TRBD2 (5 bases). Germline V gene lookup returns CDR1 SGHRS and CDR2 YFSETQ. The V end was cut by 0 bases, the J end by 3 bases, with 16 bases between. The CDR3 consists of 16 residues. The CDR3 is CASSLVPEGMVYEQYF. In DNA form, the CDR3 reads TGCGCCAGCAGCTTGGTCCCTGAGGGTATGGTCTACGAGCAGTACTTC.

The rearrangement joins TRBV7-2 to TRBJ1-2, with 7 bases aligning to TRBD1. CDR1 is SGHTA, CDR2 FQGNSA, per germline. The CDR3 runs 14 residues. Losses at the gene ends were 1 base for V and 6 bases for J; bases not matched to a gene: 5. As DNA, the CDR3 is TGTGCCAGCAGCTTAGGTGTAACAGGGGATGGCTACACCTTC. As protein: CASSLGVTGDGYTF.

The sample holds many counts of this clonotype. J is TRBJ1-1 and V is TRBV4-3; D gene unclear. V shed 2 bases and J shed 8 bases, with 24 bases lying between them. Germline CDR1 is LGHNA and CDR2 is YSLEER. The CDR3 runs to 17 residues. CDR3 loop: CASSQINRKAFGQEAFF. CDR3 coding DNA: TGCGCCAGCAGCCAAATAAATCGGAAGGCCTTTGGGCAAGAAGCTTTCTTT.

V and J are TRBV7-8 and TRBJ2-1, with unresolved D. CDR3 length: 13 residues. V was pared by 3 bases and J by 8 bases, with 11 bases between. Looked up from germline, CDR1 is SGHVS and CDR2 is FQNEAQ. CDR3 amino acids: CASSFRTGDEQFF. Written as DNA, the CDR3 is TGTGCCAGCAGCTTTCGAACCGGCGATGAGCAGTTCTTC.

The chain links TRBV7-9 to TRBJ1-1; 7 bases line up with TRBD1. Per germline, CDR1 SEHNR and CDR2 FQNEAQ (reference sequence). After removal of 5 bases from V and 11 bases from J, the junction contained 14 bases not matched to a gene. The CDR3 spans 14 residues. CDR3 residues: CASSLDRDGGGAFF. Here the CDR3 DNA reads TGTGCCAGCAGCCTAGACAGGGACGGGGGTGGGGCTTTCTTT.

The J gene is TRBJ2-1, the V gene TRBV20-1; TRBD2 agrees at 12 bases. Germline V gene data show CDR1 as DFQATT and CDR2 as SNEGSKA (reference sequence). The CDR3 is 14 amino acids. The J segment lost 10 bases and the V segment lost 6 bases, leaving 10 bases of the junction unmatched. CDR3 region: CSARGLAGTGEQFF. DNA for the CDR3: TGCAGTGCCCGCGGACTAGCGGGAACGGGGGAGCAGTTCTTC.

This clonotype was observed at least ten times. The V gene is TRBV30, the J gene TRBJ1-6, with D perhaps TRBD1 (5 bases). Trimming removed 1 base from V and 7 bases from J, with 11 bases in between. Germline loops: CDR1 GTSNPN, CDR2 SVGIG (reference sequence). The CDR3 sequence is 14 residues long. The DNA for the CDR3 is TGTGCCTGGAGTGCTGCAGGGATAAATTCACCCCTCCACTTT. This gives the protein CAWSAAGINSPLHF.

This chain connects TRBV24-1 to TRBJ2-7; 10 nucleotides agree with TRBD2. The CDR3 has 15 residues. In germline, CDR1 is KGHDR, CDR2 SFDVKD. The trim removed 2 bases at V and 4 bases at J, leaving 4 bases unmatched. The DNA for the CDR3 is TGTGCCACCAGTGATTCGGGACTAGCGACTTACGAGCAGTACTTC. Its translation: CATSDSGLATYEQYF.

The rearrangement links TRBV10-3 to TRBJ2-1, with a possible D match to TRBD1 (8 bases). V lost 6 bases, J lost 7 bases, and 25 bases lay in between. CDR1 and CDR2 (germline): ENHRY, SYGVKD. This CDR3 is built from 17 residues. Written as DNA, the CDR3 is TGTGCCATCAGCCTCCCTTTCAGACAGGGGAGGGTAAATGAGCAGTTCTTC. This translates into CAISLPFRQGRVNEQFF.

Comment on this clonotype: The conserved closing phenylalanine or tryptophan is absent in this CDR3, likely reflecting a read error. The DNA is omitted, as the CDR3 cannot be located on it reliably, and the CDR3 follows TCRdb's listing. This chain uses TRBV7-9 with TRBJ2-1; TRBD2 is the table's D call and was not checked against the DNA. The CDR3 totals 15 residues, both ends included. Germline V gene lookup returns CDR1 SEHNR and CDR2 FQNEAQ (reference sequence). The CDR3 loop reads CASSFTDYAPTMSSC.

The chain is built from TRBV20-1 and TRBJ1-1; no firm D call. This CDR3 is built from 14 residues. The germline V gene has CDR1 DFQATT and CDR2 SNEGSKA (reference sequence). Trimming removed 6 bases from V and 5 bases from J, with 19 bases in between. The CDR3 bases are TGCAGTGCCGCAAGCGGGGTGGGGAGGACTGAAGCTTTCTTT. It specifies CSAASGVGRTEAFF.

V usage is TRBV7-2 and J usage is TRBJ1-6; 9 bases are a match to TRBD1. The V and J ends lost 5 bases and 7 bases, in that order; junction bases with no gene match: 6. Germline-derived CDR1 and CDR2 are SGHTA and FQGNSA. The CDR3 spans 15 residues. The CDR3 DNA reads as TGTGCCAGCAGCACCCGGACAGGGGCAAATTCACCCCTCCACTTT. Protein: CASSTRTGANSPLHF.

As to this clonotype: This may be a read error, as it is one base from a much larger clone. This chain uses TRBV29-1 with TRBJ1-5, with no clear D. This CDR3 has 16 amino acids. CDR1 and CDR2 (germline): SQVTM, ANQGSEA. CDR3 bases: TGCGCCAGCAGCCACCACTTGGGCGCGGTCAATCAGCCCCAGCATTTT. The encoded protein is CASSHHLGAVNQPQHF. The complete variable domain, with remaining parts taken from reference TRBV29-1 and TRBJ1-5, reads SAVISQKPSRDICQRGTSLTIQCQVDSQVTMMFWYRQQPGQSLTLIATANQGSEATYESGFVIDKFPISRPNLTFSTLTVSNMSPEDSSIYLCASSHHLGAVNQPQHFGDGTRLSIL.

The genes are TRBV11-1 and TRBJ2-7; 7 bases are shared with TRBD1. Looked up from germline, CDR1 is SGHAT and CDR2 is FQDESV (reference sequence). This CDR3 is built from 10 residues. As DNA, the CDR3 is TGTGCAAGACAGGGTTACGAGCAGTACTTC. It codes for CARQGYEQYF.

This clonotype was found many times. The J gene is TRBJ1-4, the V gene TRBV6-5; 7 nucleotides align to TRBD1. V shed 0 bases and J 5 bases; nucleotides not matched to a gene: 3. The CDR3 length is 15 residues. The germline V gene has CDR1 MNHEY and CDR2 SVGAGI. CDR3 amino acids: CASSYSETGNEKLFF. CDR3 DNA sequence: TGTGCCAGCAGTTACTCGGAGACAGGGAATGAAAAACTGTTTTTT.

This clonotype was found many times. The chain uses TRBV27 and TRBJ1-4, with a tentative D call TRBD1 (5 bases). CDR3 size: 15 residues. Germline V lookup: CDR1 MNHEY, CDR2 SMNVEV (reference sequence). V dropped 6 bases and J dropped 8 bases, with 19 bases sitting between them. CDR3 sequence reads: CASRPIDSPREKLFF. The CDR3 DNA is TGTGCCAGCAGGCCGATCGACAGCCCCAGGGAAAAACTGTTTTTT.

The J gene is TRBJ2-7, the V gene TRBV12-3 or TRBV12-4; 8 positions match TRBD1. CDR3 length: 13 residues. Unmatched junction bases numbered 10, after V lost 8 bases and J lost 7 bases. This CDR3 reads CASLDRGRGEQYF. CDR3 nucleotide sequence: TGTGCCAGCTTAGACAGGGGCCGAGGAGAGCAGTACTTC.